This T cell receptor beta chain derives from a study of monozygotic twins with cystic fibrosis. About the research overall: Library input was 3 to 3.5 micrograms of fragmented DNA, with approximately 16 PCR cycles. General study results and limits: J usage was most co-twin-similar in 8 of 16 pairs, V in 13. The repertoire was suggested to be naive-dominated, clonality median approximately 0.009.

Repertoires were generated with immunoSEQ multiplex PCR, while TCRdb's copy carries only in-frame clones and drops some. The repertoire holds tens of thousands of clones, approximately 90% seen once, with about 0.31% in the top ten. CDR3 length: 13 residues. V was shortened by 5 bases and J by 0 bases, with 7 bases between the two germline ends. Germline lookup yields CDR1 LNHDA and CDR2 SQIVND (reference sequence). Comments on this clone: Its antigen is currently unknown.

Input material: blood. This receptor was obtained from a girl aged 2-10 years with cystic fibrosis. The rearrangement links TRBV19 to TRBJ1-1; D unclear. Here the CDR3 reads CASSSALNTEAFF. The CDR3 DNA sequence: TGTGCCAGTAGTTCTGCCCTGAACACTGAAGCTTTCTTT.